This T cell receptor beta chain was retrieved from a study of blood T cells in healthy people across ages. Through a sample-barcoded 5' primer and a J-beta primer mix, a second PCR was run for roughly 7 to 12 cycles. TCRdb recomputed calls from the 5' RACE reads with MiXCR, one row per CDR3 protein. The sample carries about 1,500,000 distinct CDR3 sequences, under 30% recorded once. The CDR3 extends over 13 amino acids. The V gene end was trimmed by 9 bases and the J gene end by 7 bases; junction bases not matched to a gene: 12. Germline CDR1 is WSHSY and CDR2 is SAAADI. The sample holds many counts of this clonotype.

Source material: blood. The chain carries TRBV10-2 and TRBJ2-7; 7 bases are shared with TRBD2. The TCR was taken from a young woman in good health. CDR3 DNA sequence: TGCGCCAGTGGGAGGACTAGTGTCTTGGAGCAGTACTTC. Its protein product is CASGRTSVLEQYF.